This T cell receptor (beta chain) was profiled in a study of regulatory T cells in long-lasting Graves disease. Background on the study: Persistence in Graves' disease denoted antithyroid drug use beyond 5 years alongside positive TSH receptor antibodies. Overall study results and limits: Relative to newly diagnosed Graves' patients, persistent ones had lower TCR diversity. Small sample size may have lowered accuracy.

The V gene's germline CDR1 is DFQATT and CDR2 SNEGSKA (reference sequence). CDR3 length equals 15 residues. Sample time point: persistent/refractory GD, antithyroid drugs over 5 years with positive TRAb. PBMC RNA served as the TCR library source. Regarding this clonotype: Its specificity is unknown. At one boundary the junction diverges from the germline segment, which might be a read error.

Both iRepertoire HTBI primers and Arm-PCR of CDR3 regions were used to build the TCR beta libraries. TCRdb ran MiXCR on the multiplex PCR reads and lists one entry per CDR3 protein. The sample has roughly 400,000 distinct CDR3 sequences, less than 25% seen once; the top ten hold about a fifth. This clonotype was obtained from a female donor with Graves disease. Sequencing was performed on peripheral blood mononuclear cells (PBMCs), taken when the disease was refractory, from a patient treated with antithyroid drugs. The chain has TRBV20-1 and TRBJ2-1, with 8 nucleotides matching TRBD1. The CDR3 reads CSSSKDRDLYNEQFF. In DNA, the CDR3 is TGCAGTTCTAGCAAGGACAGGGACCTCTACAATGAGCAGTTCTTC.